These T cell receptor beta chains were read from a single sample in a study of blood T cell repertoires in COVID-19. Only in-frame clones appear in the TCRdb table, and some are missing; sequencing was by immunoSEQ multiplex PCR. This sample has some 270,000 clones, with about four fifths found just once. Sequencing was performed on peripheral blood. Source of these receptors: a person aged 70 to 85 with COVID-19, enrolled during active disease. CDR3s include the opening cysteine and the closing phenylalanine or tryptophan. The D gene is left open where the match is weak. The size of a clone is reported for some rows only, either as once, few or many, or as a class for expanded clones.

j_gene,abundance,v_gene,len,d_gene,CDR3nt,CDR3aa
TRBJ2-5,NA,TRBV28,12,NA,TGTGCCAGCAGGCGGGACGGCAGGTCCCAGTACTTC,CASRRDGRSQYF
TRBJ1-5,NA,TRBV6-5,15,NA,TGTGCCAGCAGCGTCGTCGCGAGGGGGGAGGGGCCCCAGCATTTT,CASSVVARGEGPQHF
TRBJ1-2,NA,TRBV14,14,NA,TGTGCCAGCAGCCTTGATGGGCAAAACTATGGCTACACCTTC,CASSLDGQNYGYTF
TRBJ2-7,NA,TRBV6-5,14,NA,TGTGCCAGCACATCGCCCCCAGGGGACAACCTGCAGTACTTC,CASTSPPGDNLQYF
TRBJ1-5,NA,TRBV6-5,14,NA,TGTGCCAGCAACAAGGGAGAGGTCAATCAGCCCCAGCATTTT,CASNKGEVNQPQHF
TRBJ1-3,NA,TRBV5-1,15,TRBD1,TGCGCCAGCAGAGCAGGGGGCTCGACTGGAAACACCATATATTTT,CASRAGGSTGNTIYF
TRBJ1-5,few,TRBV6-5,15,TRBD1,TGTGCCAGCCAACCCGGGACAGGCGCCCTATGGCCCCAGCATTTT,CASQPGTGALWPQHF
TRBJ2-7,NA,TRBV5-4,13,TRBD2,TGTGCCAGCAGCTCGGGGGGAGGGCGCGAGCAGTACTTC,CASSSGGGREQYF
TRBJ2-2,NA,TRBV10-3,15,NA,TGTGCCATCCGTACCAGCGGAGAGAACACCGGGGAGCTGTTTTTT,CAIRTSGENTGELFF
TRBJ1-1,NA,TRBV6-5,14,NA,TGTGCCAGCATCCGATCCCAGGGGAACACTGAAGCTTTCTTT,CASIRSQGNTEAFF
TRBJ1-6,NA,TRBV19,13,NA,TGTGCCACCCGTGCGGTGACTAATTCACCCCTCCACTTT,CATRAVTNSPLHF
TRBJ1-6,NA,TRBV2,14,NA,TGTGCCAGCACCCTGACACGGCCACATTCACCCCTCCACTTT,CASTLTRPHSPLHF
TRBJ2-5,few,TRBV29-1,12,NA,TGCAGCGTTGAGGAGTGGGCGGGGACCCAGTACTTC,CSVEEWAGTQYF
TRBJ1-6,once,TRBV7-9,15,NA,TGTGCCAGCAGCTTTTACAGACGAGATAATTCACCCCTCCACTTT,CASSFYRRDNSPLHF
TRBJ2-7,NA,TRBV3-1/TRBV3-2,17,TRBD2,TGTGCCAGCAGCCAATCCCTAGCGGGAGGGGGTGGATACGAGCAGTACTTC,CASSQSLAGGGGYEQYF
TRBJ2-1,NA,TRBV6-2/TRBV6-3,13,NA,TGTGCCAGCAGTTTCGGGGGATACAATGAGCAGTTCTTC,CASSFGGYNEQFF
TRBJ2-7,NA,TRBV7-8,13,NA,TGTGCCAGCAGCTTAATGGCCACCTACGAGCAGTACTTC,CASSLMATYEQYF
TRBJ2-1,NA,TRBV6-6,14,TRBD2,TGTGCCAGCAGTTACCAGCGGGGGACGGATGAGCAGTTCTTC,CASSYQRGTDEQFF
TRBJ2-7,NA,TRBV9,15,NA,TGTGCCAGCAGCGTAGACTCCCAGGGGGGCTACGAGCAGTACTTC,CASSVDSQGGYEQYF
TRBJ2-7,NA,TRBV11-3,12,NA,TGTGCCAGCAGCTCCCCCGGGTACGAGCAGTACTTC,CASSSPGYEQYF
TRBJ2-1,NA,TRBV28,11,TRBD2,TGTGCCACCGCTCGGGGGGGAGAGCAGTTCTTC,CATARGGEQFF
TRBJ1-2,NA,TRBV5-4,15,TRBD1,TGTGCCAGCAGCTCCAACCGGGACAGGGCATTTGGCTACACCTTC,CASSSNRDRAFGYTF
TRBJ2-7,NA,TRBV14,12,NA,TGTGCCAGCAGCCAATTTGTCAGGGAGCAGTACTTC,CASSQFVREQYF
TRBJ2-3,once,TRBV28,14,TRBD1,TGTGCCAGCTCAGGGGGAACCAGCACAGATACGCAGTATTTT,CASSGGTSTDTQYF
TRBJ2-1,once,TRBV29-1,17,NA,TGCAGCGCCCGAGGAGGGGCGGGGCGGTTCTCCTACAATGAGCAGTTCTTC,CSARGGAGRFSYNEQFF
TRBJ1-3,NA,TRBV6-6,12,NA,TGTGCCAGCAGTGTACAGGGAAACACCATATATTTT,CASSVQGNTIYF
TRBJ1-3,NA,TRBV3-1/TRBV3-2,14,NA,TGTGCCAGCAGCCAAGGTCTCTCTGGAAACACCATATATTTT,CASSQGLSGNTIYF
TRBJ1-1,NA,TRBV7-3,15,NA,TGTGCCAGCAGCGCGGAGGACAGTACGAACACTGAAGCTTTCTTT,CASSAEDSTNTEAFF
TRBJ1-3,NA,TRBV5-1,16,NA,TGCGCCAGCAGCTTATCAGGAGACAGCTCTGGAAACACCATATATTTT,CASSLSGDSSGNTIYF
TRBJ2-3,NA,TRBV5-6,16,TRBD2,TGTGCCAGCAGCTTGGTCACTAGCGACTACACAGATACGCAGTATTTT,CASSLVTSDYTDTQYF
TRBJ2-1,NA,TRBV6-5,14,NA,TGTGCCAGCGAAAGACTATCTAGCCTGCATGAGCAGTTCTTC,CASERLSSLHEQFF
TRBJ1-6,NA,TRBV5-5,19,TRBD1,TGTGCCAGCAGCCCAAGAATCAGGGGGCCAAGCTCCTATAATTCACCCCTCCACTTT,CASSPRIRGPSSYNSPLHF
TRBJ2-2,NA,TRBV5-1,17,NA,TGCGCCAGCAGCATGCTGGCGACAGGACCAAACACCGGGGAGCTGTTTTTT,CASSMLATGPNTGELFF
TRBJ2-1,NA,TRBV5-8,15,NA,TGTGCCAGCGATAGAGGGCAACTCCTTTACAATGAGCAGTTCTTC,CASDRGQLLYNEQFF
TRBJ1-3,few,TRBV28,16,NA,TGTGCCAGCAGTTCTGAGAGACAGGAAAGACGAAACACCATATATTTT,CASSSERQERRNTIYF
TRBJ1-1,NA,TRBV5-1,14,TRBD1,TGCGCCAGCAGCTTTAAGGGGGCGATGACTGAAGCTTTCTTT,CASSFKGAMTEAFF
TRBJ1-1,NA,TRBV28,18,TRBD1,TGTGCCAGCAGTTTATTGGGGACAGGTAATACTATGAACACTGAAGCTTTCTTT,CASSLLGTGNTMNTEAFF
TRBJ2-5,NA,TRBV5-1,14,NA,TGCGCCAGCAGCTTGGGGACTACACAAGAGACCCAGTACTTC,CASSLGTTQETQYF
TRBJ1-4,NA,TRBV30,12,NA,TGTGCCTGGAGTAATAGGGGTGAAAAACTGTTTTTT,CAWSNRGEKLFF
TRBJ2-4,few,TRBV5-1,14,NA,TGCGCCAGCAGCTTGGCGGTGGGGGGAAACATTCAGTACTTC,CASSLAVGGNIQYF
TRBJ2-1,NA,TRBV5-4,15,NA,TGTGCCAGCAGCTTCGGAGGGACTCCCAACAATGAGCAGTTCTTC,CASSFGGTPNNEQFF
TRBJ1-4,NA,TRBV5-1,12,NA,TGCGCCAGCAGCTTGGGGCCTGAAAAACTGTTTTTT,CASSLGPEKLFF
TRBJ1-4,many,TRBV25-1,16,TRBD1,TGTGCCAGCAGTGCATCACCGGGACAGGGTAATGAAAAACTGTTTTTT,CASSASPGQGNEKLFF
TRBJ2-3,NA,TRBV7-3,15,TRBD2,TGTGCCAGCAGCTTAGGCGGGGGGGCAACAGATACGCAGTATTTT,CASSLGGGATDTQYF
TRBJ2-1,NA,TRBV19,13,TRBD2,TGTGCCAGTAGGGGCGGGAGGGCCCTTGAGCAGTTCTTC,CASRGGRALEQFF